Below are 17 T cell receptor beta chains sequenced from a single sample in a study of identical twins. MiXCR was run by TCRdb on the 5' RACE reads, yielding one entry per CDR3 protein. The sample carries a few hundred thousand distinct CDR3 sequences, about 18% recorded once. The sample taken for sequencing was naive T cells sorted from blood. The receptors originated from a man in his forties or fifties in good health.

CDR3 amino acids: CSVERRIGNEQFF. The CDR3 DNA follows: TGCAGCGTTGAGAGGCGGATTGGCAATGAGCAGTTCTTC. This chain links TRBV29-1 with TRBJ2-1; D is uncertain. CDR1 and CDR2 (germline): SQVTM, ANQGSEA. V lost 3 bases, J lost 6 bases, and 12 bases lay in between. CDR3 length: 13 residues.

This clonotype was picked up a small number of times. The chain carries TRBV20-1 and TRBJ2-1; D ambiguous. This CDR3 has 12 amino acids. Trimming stripped 3 bases from V and 10 bases from J, with 13 bases between. Germline CDR1 and CDR2: DFQATT and SNEGSKA (reference sequence). The CDR3 DNA reads as TGCAGTGCTAGTAAACGGGCCACAGAGCAGTTCTTC. It encodes CSASKRATEQFF.

This chain connects TRBV28 to TRBJ2-7; possibly TRBD2 for D (5 bases). Trimming stripped 6 bases from V and 1 base from J, with 16 bases between. The CDR3 consists of 15 residues. CDR1 MDHEN and CDR2 SYDVKM come from the germline V gene. As DNA, the CDR3 is TGTGCCAGCAGCGGGGAGACCTCCCGTTCCTACGAGCAGTACTTC. This encodes CASSGETSRSYEQYF.

This chain uses TRBV29-1 with TRBJ2-7; 8 nucleotides match TRBD1. The junction had 7 bases not matched to a gene; V was cut back by 6 bases and J by 3 bases. CDR3 length: 13 residues. Germline V gene data show CDR1 as SQVTM and CDR2 as ANQGSEA. CDR3 DNA: TGCAGCGTCGTGGACAGGGTTCGCTACGAGCAGTACTTC. It is translated as CSVVDRVRYEQYF.

This clonotype was counted a few times. The chain carries TRBV27 and TRBJ1-1; D might be TRBD1 (5 bases). Trimming shortened V by 4 bases and J by 1 base, and 13 bases separated the two germline ends. This CDR3 is built from 15 residues. Germline lookup yields CDR1 MNHEY and CDR2 SMNVEV (reference sequence). This CDR3 reads CASSWIWGRNTEAFF. The CDR3 coding sequence is TGTGCCAGCAGTTGGATATGGGGGAGGAACACTGAAGCTTTCTTT.

This clonotype was counted ten times or more. The rearrangement uses TRBV5-4 and TRBJ1-5; 8 nucleotides line up with TRBD1. Germline CDR1 and CDR2: SGHNT and YYREEE (reference sequence). V shed 4 bases and J 2 bases; nucleotides not matched to a gene: 5. The CDR3 contains 15 residues. The CDR3 nucleotides read TGTGCCAGCAGCCAACAGGGGGATGGCAATCAGCCCCAGCATTTT. Encoded protein: CASSQQGDGNQPQHF. The full variable domain, rest sourced from reference TRBV5-4 and TRBJ1-5, is ETGVTQSPTHLIKTRGQQVTLRCSSQSGHNTVSWYQQALGQGPQFIFQYYREEENGRGNFPPRFSGLQFPNYSSELNVNALELDDSALYLCASSQQGDGNQPQHFGDGTRLSIL.

This clonotype was recorded a few times. The chain couples TRBV12-3 or TRBV12-4 to TRBJ2-2; D might be TRBD1 (6 bases). The CDR3 length is 15 residues. Trimming shortened V by 3 bases and J by 1 base, and 9 bases separated the two germline ends. CDR3 residues: CASSLEQGNTGELFF. Here the CDR3 DNA reads TGTGCCAGCAGTTTGGAACAGGGGAACACCGGGGAGCTGTTTTTT.

The chain carries TRBV20-1 and TRBJ1-1; 9 bases fit TRBD1. The CDR3 has 15 residues. Losses at the gene ends were 2 bases for V and 0 bases for J; bases not matched to a gene: 4. The V gene's germline CDR1 is DFQATT and CDR2 SNEGSKA (reference sequence). CDR3 protein: CSARPGQGMNTEAFF. As DNA, the CDR3 is TGCAGTGCTAGACCAGGACAGGGGATGAACACTGAAGCTTTCTTT.

Only a few counts were recorded for this clonotype. This chain links TRBV20-1 with TRBJ2-1; perhaps D is TRBD1 or TRBD2 (5 bases each). Germline CDR1 and CDR2: DFQATT and SNEGSKA (reference sequence). Trimming left V 6 bases short and J 6 bases short, with 15 bases between. This CDR3 comprises 13 residues. The CDR3 sequence: CSAPKGTRNEQFF. In DNA, the CDR3 is TGCAGTGCCCCCAAAGGGACCCGCAATGAGCAGTTCTTC.

This clonotype showed up many times. The genes are TRBV5-1 and TRBJ2-1, with 7 bases identical to TRBD1. The CDR3 runs to 15 residues. Germline loops: CDR1 SGHRS, CDR2 YFSETQ. With 0 bases clipped from V and 8 bases from J, the junction kept 8 bases outside the gene matches. The CDR3 loop is CASSLGALTGDEQFF. In DNA, the CDR3 is TGCGCCAGCAGCTTGGGTGCCTTAACAGGGGATGAGCAGTTCTTC.

This clonotype was seen at least ten times. The chain employs TRBV28 and TRBJ2-3; unclear D gene. V gave up 4 bases and J gave up 0 bases, with 14 bases separating them. This CDR3 contains 16 residues. The V gene's germline CDR1 is MDHEN and CDR2 SYDVKM. The CDR3 region is CASSSFFMSSTDTQYF. Here the CDR3 DNA reads TGTGCCAGCAGTTCCTTTTTTATGTCCAGCACAGATACGCAGTATTTT.

This chain links TRBV7-2 with TRBJ2-5; no reliable D call. Between the trimmed V and J ends, which lost 0 bases and 9 bases, there was a span of 8 bases. The V gene's germline CDR1 is SGHTA and CDR2 FQGNSA. There are 12 residues in the CDR3. The CDR3 DNA follows: TGTGCCAGCAGCTTAGCGCGAAGGTCCCAGTACTTC. This codes for CASSLARRSQYF.

This clonotype was detected a few times. V gene TRBV12-3 or TRBV12-4 combines with J gene TRBJ1-1; D gene uncertain. The CDR3 runs 13 residues. Trimming took off 1 base at V and 4 bases at J, with 7 bases between the two ends. The CDR3 DNA reads as TGTGCCAGCAGTTTAGGACACCGCACTGAAGCTTTCTTT. Protein product: CASSLGHRTEAFF.

This clonotype was observed a handful of times. V usage is TRBV20-1 and J usage is TRBJ2-7; D remains ambiguous. V shed 8 bases and J shed 2 bases, with 13 bases lying between them. This CDR3 comprises 12 residues. Germline CDR1 is DFQATT and CDR2 is SNEGSKA (reference sequence). In DNA form, the CDR3 reads TGCAGTACCAAAGGGCCCACCTACGAGCAGTACTTC. Translating it yields CSTKGPTYEQYF.

The rearrangement joins TRBV5-1 to TRBJ2-3; 8 bases line up with TRBD2. The CDR3 consists of 15 residues. With 5 bases clipped from V and 4 bases from J, the junction kept 9 bases outside the gene matches. The V gene's germline CDR1 is SGHRS and CDR2 YFSETQ. The CDR3 here is CASRDGSGNPDTQYF. The CDR3 nucleotides are TGCGCCAGCAGGGACGGTAGCGGGAACCCAGATACGCAGTATTTT.

This clonotype was found a few times. The chain links TRBV4-2 to TRBJ2-2; 12 bases line up with TRBD2. V trimming: 2 bases; J trimming: 8 bases; junction bases outside the gene matches: 3. This CDR3 region has 15 residues. The germline gives CDR1 LGHNA, CDR2 YNFKEQ. CDR3 nucleotide sequence: TGTGCCAGCAGCCAAAAGACTAGCGGGAGTGGGGAGCTGTTTTTT. Protein: CASSQKTSGSGELFF.

The chain employs TRBV21-1 and TRBJ2-7; TRBD1 reflects the table's D call only, with no check against the DNA. TRBV21-1 is a listed pseudogene. The length of the CDR3 is 17 residues. CDR3 sequence: CASSKRVTGGKGDEQYF. For the CDR3, the DNA is TGTGCCAGCAGCAAAAGGGTCACAGGAGGTAAGGGTGACGAGCAGTACTTC.